Listed below are T cell receptor beta chains from one sample, sequenced in a study of post-analysis software for immune sequencing data. TCRdb used MiXCR to reprocess the PCR reads, holding one entry per CDR3 protein. This table has about 770,000 distinct CDR3 sequences, around 45% appearing once. Input material: blood. These receptors all come from a girl between 5 and 17 years old with multiple sclerosis. CDR3s leave out the opening cysteine and the closing phenylalanine or tryptophan. A D gene is named only where the DNA matches it firmly.

J gene: TRBJ1-2; V gene: TRBV7-2; D gene: NA; CDR3 protein: ASSLARAGEGYT
J gene: TRBJ1-1; V gene: TRBV7-9; D gene: NA; CDR3 protein: ASSRPTGGTEAF
J gene: TRBJ2-1; V gene: TRBV5-1; D gene: TRBD1; CDR3 protein: ASSLVGTGHNEQF
J gene: TRBJ1-2; V gene: TRBV27; D gene: TRBD1; CDR3 protein: ASSFRGPGFGYT
J gene: TRBJ2-1; V gene: TRBV9; D gene: TRBD2; CDR3 protein: ASSVGRLAGGYNEQF
J gene: TRBJ2-2; V gene: TRBV20-1; D gene: NA; CDR3 protein: SARVRGARTRELF
J gene: TRBJ2-3; V gene: TRBV5-6; D gene: TRBD2; CDR3 protein: ASSLSGPGGLSDTQY
J gene: TRBJ2-1; V gene: TRBV5-5; D gene: NA; CDR3 protein: ASSREIVGGPLNEQF
J gene: TRBJ2-1; V gene: TRBV5-6; D gene: TRBD2; CDR3 protein: ASSPTSPEYEQF
J gene: TRBJ2-7; V gene: TRBV20-1; D gene: NA; CDR3 protein: SARQSSSYEQY
J gene: TRBJ2-7; V gene: TRBV7-6; D gene: NA; CDR3 protein: ASSPYSGRAYEQY
J gene: TRBJ2-1; V gene: TRBV20-1; D gene: NA; CDR3 protein: SALQGNNEQF
J gene: TRBJ2-2; V gene: TRBV29-1; D gene: NA; CDR3 protein: SAGTPNTGELF
J gene: NA; V gene: TRBV20-1; D gene: TRBD1; CDR3 protein: SARTDRETDEQY
J gene: TRBJ2-4; V gene: TRBV15; D gene: NA; CDR3 protein: ATSLATPGPEQY
J gene: TRBJ1-1; V gene: TRBV5-1; D gene: TRBD1; CDR3 protein: ASSYGQGASNTEAF
J gene: TRBJ2-3; V gene: TRBV4-1; D gene: TRBD2; CDR3 protein: ASSQERGLAVDTQY
J gene: TRBJ2-1; V gene: TRBV10-3; D gene: NA; CDR3 protein: AISETNEQF
J gene: TRBJ2-2; V gene: TRBV6-5; D gene: NA; CDR3 protein: ASSEGLSGELF
J gene: TRBJ2-1; V gene: TRBV12-3/TRBV12-4; D gene: NA; CDR3 protein: ASRGPGYNEQF
J gene: TRBJ1-1; V gene: TRBV2; D gene: NA; CDR3 protein: ASSFTMDTEAF
J gene: TRBJ2-3; V gene: TRBV20-1; D gene: NA; CDR3 protein: SAREAGPTDTQY
J gene: TRBJ1-2; V gene: TRBV12-3/TRBV12-4; D gene: NA; CDR3 protein: ASRVSGGSGYGYT
J gene: TRBJ2-3; V gene: TRBV29-1; D gene: TRBD2; CDR3 protein: SVGRASGRTDTQY
J gene: TRBJ2-1; V gene: TRBV20-1; D gene: TRBD2; CDR3 protein: SAVPSGRYNEQF
J gene: TRBJ2-3; V gene: TRBV6-5; D gene: TRBD2; CDR3 protein: ASTGRGADTQY
J gene: TRBJ1-1; V gene: TRBV27; D gene: TRBD1; CDR3 protein: ASSGRQGNTEAF
J gene: TRBJ2-3; V gene: TRBV28; D gene: NA; CDR3 protein: ASSLPGRTDTQY
J gene: TRBJ2-1; V gene: TRBV4-3; D gene: TRBD2; CDR3 protein: ASSQDWTSNNEQF
J gene: NA; V gene: TRBV6-6; D gene: NA; CDR3 protein: ASSYRGPRGYNEQY
J gene: TRBJ1-2; V gene: TRBV30; D gene: NA; CDR3 protein: AWSVPRYPSDGYT
J gene: TRBJ1-2; V gene: TRBV12-3/TRBV12-4; D gene: NA; CDR3 protein: ASDDPAANYGYT
J gene: TRBJ2-5; V gene: TRBV20-1; D gene: NA; CDR3 protein: SASLPRVGVTETQY
J gene: TRBJ2-2; V gene: TRBV7-2; D gene: TRBD1; CDR3 protein: ASSRNPQGANTGELF
J gene: TRBJ2-7; V gene: TRBV6-5; D gene: TRBD1; CDR3 protein: ASSRDSTYEQY
J gene: TRBJ2-3; V gene: TRBV4-1; D gene: NA; CDR3 protein: ASSHSASSTDTQY
J gene: TRBJ2-1; V gene: TRBV20-1; D gene: TRBD2; CDR3 protein: SAVPPAGELEQF
J gene: TRBJ2-3; V gene: TRBV5-6; D gene: TRBD1; CDR3 protein: ASSLGTGWTDTQY
J gene: TRBJ2-3; V gene: TRBV20-1; D gene: TRBD1; CDR3 protein: SAPGTGASRFPTDTQY
J gene: NA; V gene: TRBV6-1; D gene: TRBD1; CDR3 protein: ASRPDRGGVDEQY
J gene: TRBJ2-4; V gene: TRBV27; D gene: NA; CDR3 protein: ASSLWRQY
J gene: TRBJ1-2; V gene: TRBV27; D gene: TRBD1; CDR3 protein: ASSFTGQGGGYT
J gene: TRBJ1-2; V gene: TRBV5-1; D gene: NA; CDR3 protein: ASSRLQGSAGYT
J gene: TRBJ2-1; V gene: TRBV29-1; D gene: TRBD2; CDR3 protein: SVIAGTIYEQF
J gene: TRBJ2-1; V gene: TRBV5-1; D gene: TRBD2; CDR3 protein: ASRPGLAGMDEQF
J gene: TRBJ2-5; V gene: TRBV2; D gene: NA; CDR3 protein: ASSGEHQETQY
J gene: TRBJ2-6; V gene: TRBV20-1; D gene: NA; CDR3 protein: SARDTKGAGANVLT
J gene: NA; V gene: TRBV5-1; D gene: TRBD2; CDR3 protein: ASSCGTSAYEQY
J gene: TRBJ2-6; V gene: TRBV25-1; D gene: TRBD1; CDR3 protein: ASLGTGSGANVLT
J gene: TRBJ2-3; V gene: TRBV15; D gene: TRBD2; CDR3 protein: ATSGPSGSSTDTQY
J gene: TRBJ2-1; V gene: TRBV7-3; D gene: NA; CDR3 protein: ASSLIAGNGPYNEQF
J gene: TRBJ2-5; V gene: TRBV6-6; D gene: TRBD2; CDR3 protein: ASSPLAGELQETQY
J gene: TRBJ2-7; V gene: TRBV11-2; D gene: NA; CDR3 protein: ASSLDDRYEQY
J gene: TRBJ2-7; V gene: TRBV9; D gene: NA; CDR3 protein: ASSVGAVGMGEQY
J gene: TRBJ1-2; V gene: TRBV20-1; D gene: NA; CDR3 protein: SAWGQGGYT
J gene: TRBJ2-1; V gene: TRBV29-1; D gene: NA; CDR3 protein: SVVWRDRNEQF
J gene: TRBJ1-2; V gene: TRBV6-5; D gene: TRBD1; CDR3 protein: ASGPGGQGLNYGYT
J gene: TRBJ2-5; V gene: TRBV20-1; D gene: NA; CDR3 protein: SAPVGVSQETQY
J gene: TRBJ1-2; V gene: TRBV20-1; D gene: NA; CDR3 protein: SARDPRAVDGYT
J gene: TRBJ2-3; V gene: TRBV20-1; D gene: TRBD2; CDR3 protein: SAREREGRGDTQY